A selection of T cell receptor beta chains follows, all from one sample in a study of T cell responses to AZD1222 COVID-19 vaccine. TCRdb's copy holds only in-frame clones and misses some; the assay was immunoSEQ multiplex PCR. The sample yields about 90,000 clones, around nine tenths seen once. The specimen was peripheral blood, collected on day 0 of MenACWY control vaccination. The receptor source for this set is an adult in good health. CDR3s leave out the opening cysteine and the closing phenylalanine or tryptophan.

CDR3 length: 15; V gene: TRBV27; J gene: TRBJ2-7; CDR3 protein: ASSNPSGRAGAYEQY
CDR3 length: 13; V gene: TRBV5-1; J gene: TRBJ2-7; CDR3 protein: ASSIATGATYEQY
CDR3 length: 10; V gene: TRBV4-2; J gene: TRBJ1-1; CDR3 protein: ASSQDGQEAF
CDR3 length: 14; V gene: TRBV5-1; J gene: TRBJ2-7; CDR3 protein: ASSLGPTGDPYEQY
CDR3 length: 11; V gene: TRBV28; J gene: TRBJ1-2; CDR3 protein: ASSLAINYGYT
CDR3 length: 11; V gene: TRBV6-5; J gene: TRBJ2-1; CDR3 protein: AGSGGHSDEQF
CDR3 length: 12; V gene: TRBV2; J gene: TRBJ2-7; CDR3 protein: ASRKLTTSYEQY
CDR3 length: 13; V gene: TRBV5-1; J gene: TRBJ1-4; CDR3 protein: ASSLDGRGYEKLF
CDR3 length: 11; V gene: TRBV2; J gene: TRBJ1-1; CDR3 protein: ATQQGPLTEAF
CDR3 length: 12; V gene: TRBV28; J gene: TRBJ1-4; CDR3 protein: ASTRTGNNEKLF
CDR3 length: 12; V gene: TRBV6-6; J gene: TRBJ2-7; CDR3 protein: ASGRQGGSYEQY
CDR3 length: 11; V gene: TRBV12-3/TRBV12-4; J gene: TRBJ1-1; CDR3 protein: ASSLGQFLEAF
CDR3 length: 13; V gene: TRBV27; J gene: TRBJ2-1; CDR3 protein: ASSLVAGGYNEQF
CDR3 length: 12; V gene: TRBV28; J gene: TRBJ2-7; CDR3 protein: ASSPGTDFSEQY
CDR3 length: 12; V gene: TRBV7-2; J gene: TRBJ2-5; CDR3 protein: ASSLAYRGETQY
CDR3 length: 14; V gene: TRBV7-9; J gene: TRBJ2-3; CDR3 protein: ASSPRDRGPRYTQY
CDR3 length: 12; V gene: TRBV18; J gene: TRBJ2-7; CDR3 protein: ASSQAGEGYEQY
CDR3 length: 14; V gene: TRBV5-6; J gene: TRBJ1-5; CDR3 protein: ASSLGGGYSNQPQH
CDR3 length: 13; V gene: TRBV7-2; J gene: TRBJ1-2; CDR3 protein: ASSYRGQALYGYT
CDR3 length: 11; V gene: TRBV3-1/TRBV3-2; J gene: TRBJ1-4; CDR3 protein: ASSQRMGEKLF
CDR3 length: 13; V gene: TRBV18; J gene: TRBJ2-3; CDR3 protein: ASSPPLERPDTQY
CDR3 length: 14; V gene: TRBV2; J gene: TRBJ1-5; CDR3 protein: ASSPRGGESNQPQH
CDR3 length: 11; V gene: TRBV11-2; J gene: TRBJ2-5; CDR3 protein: ASSPSGQETQY
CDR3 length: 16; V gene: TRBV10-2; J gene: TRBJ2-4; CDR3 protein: ASSDLRAAGLAKNIQY
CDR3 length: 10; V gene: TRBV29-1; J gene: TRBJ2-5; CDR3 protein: SAYSGGETQY
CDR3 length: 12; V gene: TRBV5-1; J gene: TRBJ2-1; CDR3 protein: ASRTSGTHWEQF
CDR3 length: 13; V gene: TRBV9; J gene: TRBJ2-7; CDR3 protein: ASSVDGTRTYEQY
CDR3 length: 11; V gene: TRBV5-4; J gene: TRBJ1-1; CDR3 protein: ASSFPGNTEAF
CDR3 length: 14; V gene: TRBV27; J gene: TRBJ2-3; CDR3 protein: ASSQEAVLAGSAQY
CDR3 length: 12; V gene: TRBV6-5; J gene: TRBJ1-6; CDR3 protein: ASNGAGYNSPLH
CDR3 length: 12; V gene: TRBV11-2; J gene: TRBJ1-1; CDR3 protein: ASRISGGNTEAF
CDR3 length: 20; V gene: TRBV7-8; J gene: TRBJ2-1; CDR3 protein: ASRLGRGQGMRSGGIYNEQF
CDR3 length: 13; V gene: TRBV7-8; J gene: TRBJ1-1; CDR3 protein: ASSHGQGARTEAF
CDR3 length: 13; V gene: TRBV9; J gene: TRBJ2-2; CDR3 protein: ASIFLAGSTGELF
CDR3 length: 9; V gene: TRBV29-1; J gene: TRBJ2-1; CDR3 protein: SGWVYNEQF
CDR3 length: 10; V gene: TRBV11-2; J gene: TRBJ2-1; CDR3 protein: ASNIQGHEQF
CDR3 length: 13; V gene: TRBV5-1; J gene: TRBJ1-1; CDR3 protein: ASSRTTDLNTEAF
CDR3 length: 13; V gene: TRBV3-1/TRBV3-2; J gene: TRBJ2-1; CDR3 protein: ASSPDGGVVYEQF
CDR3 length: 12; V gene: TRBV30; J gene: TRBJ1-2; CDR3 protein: AWSVEGRRRTRG
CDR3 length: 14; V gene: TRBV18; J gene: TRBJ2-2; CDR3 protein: ASSPPSVLNTGELF
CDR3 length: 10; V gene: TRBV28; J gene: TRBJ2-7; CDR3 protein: ASSLSSYEQY
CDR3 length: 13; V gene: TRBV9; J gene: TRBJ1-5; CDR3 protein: ASSVGQGVNQPQH